This T cell receptor beta chain comes out of a study of shared clonotypes between healthy human individuals. About the research overall: Donors, aged 18 to 49, were a couple of women and a few men.

A single count supports this clone. Relative to the germline gene, one junction end is altered; a read error may explain this. Terminally differentiated effector memory CD45RA+ cells were excluded from the naive CD8 cells, which were CD45RO-negative and positively selected for CCR7. A deep-level run was used for the assay. Only in-frame clones appear in the TCRdb table, and some are missing; sequencing was by immunoSEQ multiplex PCR. The sample holds about 2 million clones, about 95% seen once. The CDR3 loop spans 13 amino acids. The germline CDR1 and CDR2 sequences are WNHNN and SYGVQD (reference sequence).

The specimen was naive CD8+ T cells sorted from blood. The chain is built from TRBV10-1 and TRBJ2-2; D remains ambiguous. This TCR derives from a young man in good health. The CDR3 here is CASSEVNAGELFF. CDR3 in DNA: TGCGCCAGCAGTGAGGTGAACGCCGGGGAGCTGTTTTTT.